One sample yielded the 32 T cell receptor beta chains listed below, sequenced in a study of a mutant IDH1 vaccine in newly diagnosed glioma. The repertoire was sequenced with immunoSEQ multiplex PCR; TCRdb's copy has only in-frame clones and lacks some. The table has around 41,000 clones, over 75% seen once. The time point: week 35, safety follow-up. A 20-mer mutant IDH1 peptide at 300 ug was injected subcutaneously with topical imiquimod. These receptors' antigens are unknown. This material consisted of PBMCs, taken from a glioma patient whose treatment included an IDH1 peptide vaccine. These receptors came from a man aged 35-49 years with glioma.

J is TRBJ2-1 and V is TRBV9, with D possibly being TRBD2 (7 bases). Trimming pared 0 bases from V and 6 bases from J, leaving 16 bases between. The V gene's germline CDR1 is SGDLS and CDR2 YYNGEE. CDR3 size: 16 residues. In DNA form, the CDR3 reads TGTGCCAGCAGCGTAGCACAGGGACTATTTGGCAATGAGCAGTTCTTC. As protein: CASSVAQGLFGNEQFF.

The rearrangement joins TRBV6-1 to TRBJ1-6; a weak D match, TRBD1 (5 bases). The V end lost 4 bases, the J end lost 0 bases, and 10 bases lay between the germline ends. Germline assignment: CDR1 MNHNS and CDR2 SASEGT. CDR3 length: 16 amino acids. This CDR3 is CASSARGDSYNSPLHF. The CDR3 DNA reads TGTGCCAGCAGTGCTCGAGGGGACTCCTATAATTCACCCCTCCACTTT.

There are a few counts of this clone. The V and J genes are TRBV27 and TRBJ2-5, with 15 bases aligning to TRBD2. The CDR3 runs to 17 residues. V shed 6 bases and J 3 bases; nucleotides not matched to a gene: 8. From germline, CDR1 is MNHEY and CDR2 SMNVEV (reference sequence). CDR3 DNA sequence: TGTGCCAGCAGCGAGGGACTAGCGGGGGGCAAGAAAGAGACCCAGTACTTC. As protein: CASSEGLAGGKKETQYF.

This clone occurred once. The chain couples TRBV28 to TRBJ1-2; possibly TRBD1 for D (6 bases). CDR1 is MDHEN and CDR2 is SYDVKM in the germline V gene. The V and J ends lost 0 bases and 2 bases respectively, with 13 bases between them. The CDR3 consists of 16 residues. DNA of the CDR3: TGTGCCAGCAGTTTATGGGAGCAGGGGCGAAACTATGGCTACACCTTC. It is translated as CASSLWEQGRNYGYTF.

The rearrangement links TRBV19 to TRBJ1-1; 8 nucleotides agree with TRBD1. With 5 bases clipped from V and 11 bases from J, the junction kept 16 bases outside the gene matches. Germline V gene data show CDR1 as LNHDA and CDR2 as SQIVND (reference sequence). This CDR3 has 15 residues. The CDR3 spells CASSVGTGGSREAFF. The CDR3 bases are TGTGCCAGTAGTGTAGGGACAGGAGGGAGCCGGGAGGCTTTCTTT.

This rearrangement joins TRBV15 to TRBJ2-2; D is ambiguous. This CDR3 has 15 amino acids. CDR1 and CDR2 from the germline V gene are LNHNV and YYDKDF (reference sequence). V lost 0 bases to trimming and J lost 6 bases, with 11 bases between them. The CDR3 loop is CATSRESRTSGELFF. Written as DNA, the CDR3 is TGTGCCACCAGCAGAGAGAGCCGGACGTCCGGGGAGCTGTTTTTT.

The rearrangement joins TRBV14 to TRBJ2-5; 7 bases match TRBD2. This CDR3 comprises 17 residues. Trimming cost V 2 bases and J 5 bases; bases outside gene matches: 14. The V gene's germline CDR1 is SGHDN and CDR2 FVKESK. The CDR3, as DNA: TGTGCCAGCAGCCAACTCCCCACCGGGGGGAGGCGGGAGACCCAGTACTTC. Amino acids: CASSQLPTGGRRETQYF.

This clone was counted only a few times. The chain combines TRBV5-5 with TRBJ2-7; 8 bases agree with TRBD2. This CDR3 comprises 15 residues. Germline V gene data show CDR1 as SGHKS and CDR2 as YYEKEE (reference sequence). V gave up 2 bases and J gave up 5 bases; unmatched junction bases: 9. The CDR3 region is CASSLRAGDPHEQYF. The CDR3 nucleotides read TGTGCCAGCAGCTTACGAGCGGGAGACCCCCACGAGCAGTACTTC.

In regard to this clone: The junction shows a germline mismatch at one end, possibly a read error. In nucleotides, the CDR3 is TGTGCCAGCAGCCAAGAGGGGGCGCAGGGAAACACCACATATTTT. This encodes CASSQEGAQGNTTYF. This chain joins TRBV4-2 and TRBJ1-3; TRBD1 is a possible D gene (6 bases). The CDR3 is made up of 15 amino acids. From germline, CDR1 is LGHNA and CDR2 YNFKEQ.

V usage is TRBV5-5 and J usage is TRBJ2-7; TRBD2 is a possible D gene (6 bases). V was trimmed by 1 base and J by 7 bases, leaving 18 bases between them. CDR1 is SGHKS, CDR2 YYEKEE, per germline (reference sequence). There are 15 residues in the CDR3. Here the CDR3 DNA reads TGTGCCAGCAGCTTGTCGACGGGGAGGCCCGTGGAGCAGTACTTC. Amino acid sequence: CASSLSTGRPVEQYF.

The V and J genes are TRBV6-1 and TRBJ1-3; D is ambiguous. The germline gives CDR1 MNHNS, CDR2 SASEGT. Trimming removed 9 bases from V and 0 bases from J, with 9 bases in between. CDR3 length equals 13 residues. The CDR3 here is CASHLDSGNTIYF. DNA of the CDR3: TGTGCCAGTCACTTAGACTCTGGAAACACCATATATTTT.

The V gene is TRBV5-5, the J gene TRBJ1-2; TRBD1 is a possible D gene (5 bases). V gave up 4 bases and J gave up 5 bases, with 18 bases separating them. The CDR3 has 15 residues. Germline assignment: CDR1 SGHKS and CDR2 YYEKEE (reference sequence). The CDR3 region is CASSRTTALTYGYTF. The DNA of the CDR3 is TGTGCCAGCAGCCGGACGACAGCCCTTACTTATGGCTACACCTTC.

V is TRBV9 and J is TRBJ2-3, with D maybe TRBD1 (5 bases). V gave up 2 bases and J gave up 1 base, with 8 bases separating them. This CDR3 comprises 14 residues. In germline, CDR1 is SGDLS, CDR2 YYNGEE. The CDR3, as DNA: TGTGCCAGCAGCGTGGGGCGAGGCACAGATACGCAGTATTTT. Protein sequence: CASSVGRGTDTQYF.

The rearrangement uses TRBV5-1 and TRBJ2-6; 7 nucleotides align to TRBD1. V shed 4 bases, J shed 2 bases, and the junction held 9 bases outside the gene matches. CDR3 size: 17 residues. Germline loops: CDR1 SGHRS, CDR2 YFSETQ. The CDR3 DNA follows: TGCGCCAGCAGCGTTACCCCTGACAGGGCTGGGGCCAACGTCCTGACTTTC. The encoded protein is CASSVTPDRAGANVLTF. The full variable domain, in which reference TRBV5-1 and TRBJ2-6 provide the parts outside the CDR3, is KAGVTQTPRYLIKTRGQQVTLSCSPISGHRSVSWYQQTPGQGLQFLFEYFSETQRNKGNFPGRFSGRQFSNSRSEMNVSTLELGDSALYLCASSVTPDRAGANVLTFGAGSRLTVL.

The CDR3 bases are TGTGCCATCCTCCGATCGGACAGGGTGGGGGAGACCCAGTACTTC. Its protein is CAILRSDRVGETQYF. The chain employs TRBV10-3 and TRBJ2-5; 8 positions match TRBD1. Germline-derived CDR1 and CDR2 are ENHRY and SYGVKD. Trimming cost V 8 bases and J 5 bases; bases outside gene matches: 13. CDR3 length equals 15 residues.

This clone appeared once. The J gene is TRBJ2-7, the V gene TRBV27; no clear D gene. The germline CDR1 and CDR2 sequences are MNHEY and SMNVEV (reference sequence). The CDR3 is 11 residues long. V was trimmed by 5 bases and J by 3 bases, leaving 5 bases between them. CDR3 coding DNA: TGTGCCAGCAGTCCCGGCTACGAGCAGTACTTC. Protein: CASSPGYEQYF.

The chain couples TRBV28 to TRBJ2-7, with 11 bases identical to TRBD2. CDR3 length: 15 amino acids. Germline V gives CDR1 MDHEN, CDR2 SYDVKM. After removal of 1 base from V and 3 bases from J, the junction contained 2 bases not matched to a gene. CDR3 protein: CASSLLLAGVYEQYF. The CDR3 DNA is TGTGCCAGCAGTTTATTACTAGCGGGGGTCTACGAGCAGTACTTC.

The chain joins TRBV18 to TRBJ1-2, with D hard to call. V dropped 2 bases and J dropped 4 bases, with 14 bases sitting between them. Germline CDR1 KGHSH, CDR2 LQKENI. There are 15 residues in the CDR3. CDR3 nucleotide sequence: TGTGCCAGCTCACCAAGCGGCGGGGATACCTATGGCTACACCTTC. This translates into CASSPSGGDTYGYTF.

The V gene is TRBV6-5, the J gene TRBJ2-7, with 9 bases fitting TRBD2. Germline loops: CDR1 MNHEY, CDR2 SVGAGI. The V and J ends lost 0 bases and 8 bases, in that order; junction bases with no gene match: 8. This CDR3 has 15 amino acids. CDR3 protein: CASSYSIGGRVQQYF. The CDR3 DNA sequence: TGTGCCAGCAGTTACTCGATCGGCGGGAGGGTTCAGCAGTACTTC.

The gene calls are TRBV19 and TRBJ2-1; 9 bases are shared with TRBD1. The junction had 7 bases not matched to a gene; V was cut back by 3 bases and J by 7 bases. This CDR3 contains 15 residues. Germline V gene lookup returns CDR1 LNHDA and CDR2 SQIVND (reference sequence). CDR3 bases: TGTGCCAGTAGTATCGGGACAGGGAGTTGGAATGAGCAGTTCTTC. It specifies CASSIGTGSWNEQFF.

This rearrangement joins TRBV7-9 to TRBJ2-3; the match to TRBD2 covers 11 bases. Germline V gene sequence: CDR1 SEHNR, CDR2 FQNEAQ (reference sequence). This CDR3 comprises 16 residues. With V trimmed by 5 bases and J by 6 bases, 10 bases remained unmatched. CDR3 residues: CASSPFSGGAGDTQYF. For the CDR3, the DNA is TGTGCCAGCAGCCCCTTTAGCGGGGGGGCCGGCGATACGCAGTATTTT.

V is TRBV11-2 and J is TRBJ1-3; 8 bases are a match to TRBD1. V shed 5 bases, J shed 4 bases, and the junction held 4 bases outside the gene matches. This CDR3 contains 14 residues. Germline V gives CDR1 SGHAT, CDR2 FQNNGV. CDR3 sequence reads: CASSPRQGGNTIYF. The DNA of the CDR3 is TGTGCCAGCAGCCCCAGACAGGGGGGAAACACCATATATTTT.

The chain couples TRBV4-1 to TRBJ2-3; the D gene is possibly TRBD1 (6 bases). V was trimmed by 0 bases and J by 6 bases, leaving 22 bases between them. Germline CDR1 is MGHRA and CDR2 is YSYEKL. The CDR3 runs to 18 residues. In nucleotides, the CDR3 is TGCGCCAGCAGCCAAGATGGGGGCGTACGGTTGGGGTCCGATACGCAGTATTTT. The encoded protein is CASSQDGGVRLGSDTQYF.

Only a few counts were recorded for this clone. This chain joins TRBV11-2 and TRBJ2-5; D is possibly TRBD2 (5 bases). In germline, CDR1 is SGHAT, CDR2 FQNNGV. The V end lost 5 bases, the J end lost 5 bases, and 12 bases lay between the germline ends. The CDR3 consists of 13 residues. The CDR3 spells CASSLWRLETQYF. The DNA for the CDR3 is TGTGCCAGCAGCCTCTGGAGGTTGGAGACCCAGTACTTC. The full variable domain, completed using reference TRBV11-2 and TRBJ2-5, is EAGVAQSPRYKIIEKRQSVAFWCNPISGHATLYWYQQILGQGPKLLIQFQNNGVVDDSQLPKDRFSAERLKGVDSTLKIQPAKLEDSAVYLCASSLWRLETQYFGPGTRLLVL.

V usage is TRBV5-4 and J usage is TRBJ2-7, with 7 bases that match TRBD2. Germline V lookup: CDR1 SGHNT, CDR2 YYREEE (reference sequence). The CDR3 spans 14 residues. V lost 0 bases and J lost 2; bases outside the gene matches: 2. As DNA, the CDR3 is TGTGCCAGCAGCTTGGCTAGCGGAACCTACGAGCAGTACTTC. Protein product: CASSLASGTYEQYF.

This sequence joins TRBV7-2 and TRBJ2-1, with TRBD1 matching over 7 bases. With V trimmed by 5 bases and J by 10 bases, 11 bases remained unmatched. Germline CDR1 reads SGHTA; CDR2 reads FQGNSA. CDR3 length equals 14 residues. This CDR3 is CASSQDRRQWEQFF. CDR3 coding DNA: TGTGCCAGCAGCCAGGACAGGCGGCAGTGGGAGCAGTTCTTC.

The CDR3 DNA reads as TGTGCCAGCAGTTATAAGGAGTCCTCTGGGGCCAACGTCCTGACTTTC. Translating it yields CASSYKESSGANVLTF. V and J are TRBV6-6 and TRBJ2-6; D remains ambiguous. Germline CDR1 and CDR2: MNHNY and SVGAGI (reference sequence). CDR3 length: 16 amino acids. Trimming stripped 3 bases from V and 0 bases from J, with 9 bases between.

V gene TRBV14 combines with J gene TRBJ1-6, with TRBD1 as a possible D gene (6 bases). V was shortened by 4 bases and J by 8 bases, with 15 bases between the two germline ends. Germline CDR1 is SGHDN and CDR2 is FVKESK. CDR3 length: 15 residues. The CDR3 here is CASSLGTPGHSPLHF. The CDR3 DNA follows: TGTGCCAGCAGCCTTGGGACACCCGGCCATTCACCCCTCCACTTT.

The V and J genes are TRBV28 and TRBJ1-1, with a weak D call TRBD1 (5 bases). The CDR3 is 15 amino acids. Looked up from germline, CDR1 is MDHEN and CDR2 is SYDVKM. Trimming removed 3 bases from V and 2 bases from J, with 13 bases in between. The CDR3 DNA sequence: TGTGCCAGCAGTTTTATAGGGGACCTCAACACTGAAGCTTTCTTT. As protein: CASSFIGDLNTEAFF.

V is TRBV18 and J is TRBJ2-3, with D unresolved. Germline V gives CDR1 KGHSH, CDR2 LQKENI. Trimming shortened V by 6 bases and J by 0 bases, and 16 bases separated the two germline ends. The CDR3 runs to 16 residues. Written as DNA, the CDR3 is TGTGCCAGCTCCCCCTCCCTTTCCGGTAGCACAGATACGCAGTATTTT. Protein sequence: CASSPSLSGSTDTQYF.

The chain recombines TRBV5-1 with TRBJ2-3; 9 bases fit TRBD2. J was trimmed by 2 bases and V by 0 bases; bases with no gene match: 7. The CDR3 is 17 residues long. The germline gives CDR1 SGHRS, CDR2 YFSETQ. The CDR3 bases are TGCGCCAGCAGCTTGGAGGGTAGCGGGGGCCCCACAGATACGCAGTATTTT. Translated: CASSLEGSGGPTDTQYF.

V gene TRBV11-2 combines with J gene TRBJ2-5, with D perhaps assigned TRBD1 or TRBD2 (6 bases each). CDR1 and CDR2 (germline): SGHAT, FQNNGV. This CDR3 comprises 16 residues. Trimming took off 5 bases at V and 1 base at J, with 17 bases between the two ends. The DNA for the CDR3 is TGTGCCAGCAGCCATCGACAGGCGGGGTCCCAAGAGACCCAGTACTTC. As protein: CASSHRQAGSQETQYF.